This entry describes one TCR beta chain. The data derive from a study of blood T cells in healthy people across ages. The authors ran a second PCR of roughly 6 to 11 cycles using a sample-barcoded 5' primer and a J-beta primer mix. TCRdb re-derived calls from the 5' RACE reads in MiXCR, one entry per CDR3 protein. The sample includes 1 million or so distinct CDR3 sequences, about 25% seen only once; the top ten take around 0.7%. J gave up 5 bases and V 4 bases, and 6 bases lay outside the gene matches. The CDR3 has 16 amino acids. The extraction recovered at least 5.5 micrograms of total RNA per sample. Separately, the same data were catalogued under a study of T cells of mothers and their children.

The TCR originated in a girl aged 2-10 years in good health. The genes are TRBV12-3 or TRBV12-4 and TRBJ2-5; 14 bases agree with TRBD2. The source material was blood. In DNA, the CDR3 is TGTGCCAGCAGTTACGAGGGACTAGCGGGAGTGGAGACCCAGTACTTC. It codes for CASSYEGLAGVETQYF.